The 20 T cell receptor beta chains below were found in one sample sequenced in a study of shared clonotypes between healthy human individuals. Some clones are missing from TCRdb's copy, which holds only in-frame ones; the method was immunoSEQ multiplex PCR. This sample carries over 2 million clones, 85% to 95% of them seen once, and the ten largest clones take approximately 0.13%. Sequencing was done on a sample of naive CD4+ T cells sorted from blood. As for subset: CD45RA+ positively selected. The source is a man between 18 and 35 years old in good health.

V usage is TRBV6-6 and J usage is TRBJ2-5, with D uncertain. This CDR3 comprises 10 residues. Trimming shortened V by 9 bases and J by 5 bases, and 7 bases separated the two germline ends. Germline CDR1 MNHNY, CDR2 SVGAGI (reference sequence). The CDR3 nucleotides read TGTGCCAGTGGTTTTGAGACCCAGTACTTC. Encoded protein: CASGFETQYF.

In the case of this clone: Other DNA variants within this sample encode the same CDR3. V is TRBV5-1 and J is TRBJ2-5; D gene unclear. V lost 2 bases, J lost 1 base, and 6 bases lay in between. The CDR3 has 13 amino acids. Germline V lookup: CDR1 SGHRS, CDR2 YFSETQ. The CDR3 spells CASSFGSQETQYF. CDR3 bases: TGCGCCAGCAGCTTCGGCAGCCAAGAGACCCAGTACTTC.

The rearrangement uses TRBV7-2 and TRBJ1-5; 9 nucleotides align to TRBD1. The V gene's germline CDR1 is SGHTA and CDR2 FQGNSA. V lost 5 bases to trimming and J lost 6 bases; unmatched junction nucleotides: 17. The CDR3 contains 18 residues. The CDR3 is CASSLRDRAPLIAQPQHF. In nucleotides, the CDR3 is TGTGCCAGCAGCCTGCGGGACAGGGCGCCCCTAATTGCTCAGCCCCAGCATTTT.

The genes are TRBV10-3 and TRBJ2-7; the D is unclear. CDR1 is ENHRY and CDR2 is SYGVKD in the germline V gene. The CDR3 extends over 13 amino acids. V lost 3 bases, J lost 4 bases, and 10 bases lay in between. CDR3 amino acids: CAISDGVMYEQYF. The CDR3 DNA follows: TGTGCCATCAGTGATGGGGTAATGTACGAGCAGTACTTC.

The rearrangement links TRBV6-5 to TRBJ1-6; D perhaps matches TRBD1 (6 bases). This CDR3 is 14 amino acids long. V shed 2 bases and J shed 7 bases, with 9 bases lying between them. Germline lookup yields CDR1 MNHEY and CDR2 SVGAGI. The CDR3 protein is CASSYAGVNSPLHF. CDR3 DNA: TGTGCCAGCAGTTACGCAGGGGTAAATTCACCCCTCCACTTT.

The CDR3 region is CASSGTGPYNEQFF. CDR3 in DNA: TGCGCCAGCAGTGGGACAGGCCCCTACAATGAGCAGTTCTTC. The gene calls are TRBV5-1 and TRBJ2-1, with TRBD1 matching 8 bases. This CDR3 has 14 amino acids. V shed 5 bases, J shed 2 bases, and the junction held 3 bases outside the gene matches. Germline V gene sequence: CDR1 SGHRS, CDR2 YFSETQ.

The chain's CDR3 is CASTSLGAEAFF. CDR3 nucleotides: TGTGCCAGCACGTCGTTGGGCGCTGAAGCTTTCTTT. The chain uses TRBV2 and TRBJ1-1; D not resolved. CDR3 length equals 12 residues. CDR1 SNHLY and CDR2 FYNNEI come from the germline V gene. The germline V and J ends were trimmed by 7 bases and 6 bases, with 12 bases remaining between them.

This chain links TRBV6-5 with TRBJ1-5; D call uncertain. The CDR3 consists of 13 residues. Deletions cut 6 bases from V and 4 bases from J, with 10 bases between. Germline-derived CDR1 and CDR2 are MNHEY and SVGAGI. CDR3 loop: CASSRRENQPQHF. For the CDR3, the DNA is TGTGCCAGCAGCCGTCGCGAGAATCAGCCCCAGCATTTT.

The V call is TRBV18, the J call TRBJ2-1; D is perhaps TRBD2 (6 bases). This CDR3 has 17 amino acids. Germline V gene data show CDR1 as KGHSH and CDR2 as LQKENI. Trimming removed 0 bases at V and 5 bases at J, with 17 bases between. In DNA form, the CDR3 reads TGTGCCAGCTCACCACCATCCGGGAGCCTAAGCAACAATGAGCAGTTCTTC. Translation: CASSPPSGSLSNNEQFF.

V usage is TRBV30 and J usage is TRBJ2-1; D gene ambiguous. The CDR3 totals 12 residues. CDR1 GTSNPN and CDR2 SVGIG come from the germline V gene (reference sequence). V was clipped by 4 bases and J by 14 bases, with 18 bases between them. This CDR3 is CAWTLVGSEEFF. The CDR3 DNA is TGTGCCTGGACTTTAGTGGGCTCCGAGGAGTTCTTC. Based on the CDR3 plus reference TRBV30 and TRBJ2-1, the full variable domain is SQTIHQWPATLVQPVGSPLSLECTVEGTSNPNLYWYRQAAGRGLQLLFYSVGIGQISSEVPQNLSASRPQDRQFILSSKKLLLSDSGFYLCAWTLVGSEEFFGPGTRLTVL.

The chain is built from TRBV18 and TRBJ2-1, with a weak D call TRBD1 (5 bases). This CDR3 has 16 residues. CDR1 and CDR2 from the germline V gene are KGHSH and LQKENI. Trimming cost V 0 bases and J 4 bases, with 13 bases left between them. This CDR3 reads CASSPPSLGAYNEQFF. CDR3 nucleotides: TGTGCCAGCTCACCACCGTCCCTAGGGGCTTACAATGAGCAGTTCTTC.

The chain recombines TRBV30 with TRBJ1-6; D is perhaps TRBD1 (6 bases). Trimming took 4 bases from V and 4 from J, leaving 14 bases between them. Per germline, CDR1 GTSNPN and CDR2 SVGIG (reference sequence). The CDR3 length is 15 residues. In nucleotides, the CDR3 is TGTGCCTGGACAGGGGCCGGATTTTATAATTCACCCCTCCACTTT. Translating gives CAWTGAGFYNSPLHF.

CDR3 loop: CASSFATGKRGYTF. For the CDR3, the DNA is TGTGCCAGCAGCTTTGCTACAGGGAAGAGGGGCTACACCTTC. The chain links TRBV7-9 to TRBJ1-2; TRBD1 might be the D (6 bases). The CDR3 totals 14 residues. With 3 bases removed from V and 8 bases from J, the gap between germline ends came to 16 bases. From germline, CDR1 is SEHNR and CDR2 FQNEAQ (reference sequence).

This chain uses TRBV19 with TRBJ2-1; no clear D. The V end lost 6 bases, the J end lost 3 bases, and 18 bases lay between the germline ends. The CDR3 is 16 residues long. CDR1 is LNHDA and CDR2 is SQIVND in the germline V gene (reference sequence). This CDR3 reads CASSPQRPGGYNEQFF. DNA of the CDR3: TGTGCCAGTAGCCCTCAAAGGCCGGGTGGCTACAATGAGCAGTTCTTC.

The chain joins TRBV6-6 to TRBJ1-4; D remains unclear. Trimming cost V 7 bases and J 6 bases, with 18 bases left between them. Germline CDR1 and CDR2: MNHNY and SVGAGI (reference sequence). This CDR3 has 15 amino acids. CDR3 sequence (DNA): TGTGCCAGCACCGACTCGGGGTTTGTCCATGAAAAACTGTTTTTT. This encodes CASTDSGFVHEKLFF.

The chain has TRBV6-5 and TRBJ2-1, with TRBD2 matching over 7 bases. Trimming took 5 bases from V and 3 from J; bases not matched to a gene: 1. Germline CDR1 is MNHEY and CDR2 is SVGAGI. The CDR3 loop spans 13 amino acids. The CDR3 protein is CASSRGVYNEQFF. The DNA of the CDR3 is TGTGCCAGCAGTCGGGGGGTCTACAATGAGCAGTTCTTC.

The chain couples TRBV12-5 to TRBJ2-5; no clear D gene. V dropped 9 bases and J dropped 3 bases, with 14 bases sitting between them. Germline V gene data show CDR1 as LGHNT and CDR2 as FRNRAP. The CDR3 covers 13 residues. The CDR3: CASGPREKETQYF. CDR3 coding DNA: TGTGCTAGCGGACCCAGAGAAAAAGAGACCCAGTACTTC.

This clone was counted a single time. The chain couples TRBV5-1 to TRBJ2-7, with TRBD1 matching 7 bases. V gave up 5 bases and J gave up 0 bases; unmatched junction bases: 11. The CDR3 covers 16 residues. CDR1 and CDR2 from the germline V gene are SGHRS and YFSETQ. The CDR3 sequence is CASRRGEGASSYEQYF. The CDR3 DNA sequence: TGCGCCAGCAGAAGGGGAGAGGGGGCGAGCTCCTACGAGCAGTACTTC.

Concerning this clone: Other DNA sequences in the sample encode the same CDR3. The CDR3 DNA follows: TGTGCCAGCAGGCCGGGACAGGATAGCAATCAGCCCCAGCATTTT. It yields the protein CASRPGQDSNQPQHF. The chain links TRBV6-5 to TRBJ1-5, with TRBD1 matching over 8 bases. There are 15 residues in the CDR3. Trimming cost V 6 bases and J 0 bases; bases outside gene matches: 4. CDR1 and CDR2 from the germline V gene are MNHEY and SVGAGI.

The genes are TRBV2 and TRBJ2-7; D may correspond to TRBD1 or TRBD2 (5 bases each). Germline CDR1 reads SNHLY; CDR2 reads FYNNEI. The CDR3 sequence is 12 residues long. Trimming took off 7 bases at V and 4 bases at J, with 11 bases between the two ends. The CDR3 sequence: CASNGAVYEQYF. The CDR3 region has the DNA TGTGCCAGCAACGGGGCCGTATACGAGCAGTACTTC. Based on the CDR3 plus reference TRBV2 and TRBJ2-7, the full variable domain is EPEVTQTPSHQVTQMGQEVILRCVPISNHLYFYWYRQILGQKVEFLVSFYNNEISEKSEIFDDQFSVERPDGSNFTLKIRSTKLEDSAMYFCASNGAVYEQYFGPGTRLTVT.